This passage covers 5 T cell receptor beta chains from one sample sequenced in a study of T-cell memory formation after mild COVID-19. In TCRdb, the 5' RACE reads were re-called with MiXCR into one record per CDR3 protein. The sample carries approximately 250,000 distinct CDR3 sequences, approximately 15% recorded once. The sequencing input was PBMCs or a T cell subset sorted from them (not recorded which). All receptors come from a man aged 18 to 29 who had mild COVID-19 (a few samples of this study predate the infection). Cell type and time point are not known.

This clonotype was counted between two and nine times. V gene TRBV24-1 combines with J gene TRBJ2-2, with 9 bases that match TRBD1. The V and J ends lost 9 bases and 4 bases, in that order; junction bases with no gene match: 17. This CDR3 contains 18 residues. Germline assignment: CDR1 KGHDR and CDR2 SFDVKD. The CDR3 sequence: CATEGGPGQGSGTGELFF. CDR3 DNA sequence: TGTGCCACCGAGGGGGGTCCGGGACAGGGTTCCGGCACCGGGGAGCTGTTTTTT.

This clonotype was seen ten or more times. The CDR3 DNA reads as TGCGCCAGCCATCCCCAGAAAAGAGTGCGGGGTGGCACAGATACGCAGTATTTT. Protein product: CASHPQKRVRGGTDTQYF. This chain uses TRBV5-1 with TRBJ2-3, with D possibly TRBD2 on 6 matching bases. V was shortened by 7 bases and J by 1 base, with 25 bases between the two germline ends. Germline V gene sequence: CDR1 SGHRS, CDR2 YFSETQ. This CDR3 has 18 amino acids.

The chain couples TRBV20-1 to TRBJ2-7; no clear D. CDR3 length equals 11 residues. In germline, CDR1 is DFQATT, CDR2 SNEGSKA (reference sequence). Trimming took 3 bases from V and 6 from J, leaving 9 bases between them. CDR3 sequence: CSASLVGEQYF. CDR3 DNA sequence: TGCAGTGCTAGCCTAGTGGGCGAGCAGTACTTC.

This clonotype was observed a few times. A junction boundary mismatches the germline segment, possibly from a read error. The chain couples TRBV7-7 to TRBJ2-5; a weak D match, TRBD2 (6 bases). The CDR3 contains 15 residues. Germline CDR1 and CDR2: SSHAT and FNYEAQ (reference sequence). This chain's CDR3 is CASSQLRTGDLAQYF. In DNA form, the CDR3 reads TGTGCTAGCAGCCAACTAAGGACGGGGGATTTGGCCCAGTACTTC.

This clonotype came up a few times. V gene TRBV4-1 combines with J gene TRBJ1-2; 7 nucleotides align to TRBD1. The CDR3 is 14 residues long. The J segment lost 6 bases and the V segment lost 4 bases, leaving 8 bases of the junction unmatched. Germline V gene lookup returns CDR1 MGHRA and CDR2 YSYEKL. CDR3: CASSPAWTGHGYTF. CDR3 DNA sequence: TGCGCCAGCAGCCCCGCTTGGACAGGTCATGGCTACACCTTC.